These 3 T cell receptor beta chains came from one sample sequenced in a study of T cell responses to AZD1222 COVID-19 vaccine. The data were produced by immunoSEQ multiplex PCR, yet TCRdb's version contains in-frame clones alone and is incomplete. The sample contains 90,000 to 120,000 clones, approximately 90% of which appear only once. The sample here was peripheral blood, taken 28 days after the second AZD1222 dose. Every receptor here comes from an adult who received the AZD1222 COVID-19 vaccine.

V is TRBV4-1 and J is TRBJ1-4; TRBD1 aligns across 7 bases. The germline V gene encodes CDR1 MGHRA and CDR2 YSYEKL. After removal of 4 bases from V and 10 bases from J, the junction contained 15 bases not matched to a gene. CDR3 length equals 16 residues. The CDR3 spells CASSPLGRGALGKLFF. The DNA of the CDR3 is TGCGCCAGCAGCCCGTTGGGCAGGGGGGCTTTGGGAAAACTGTTTTTT.

J is TRBJ1-5 and V is TRBV7-9; a possible D gene is TRBD1 (5 bases). The CDR3 runs to 13 residues. Trimming removed 5 bases from V and 5 bases from J, with 10 bases in between. Germline V lookup: CDR1 SEHNR, CDR2 FQNEAQ (reference sequence). The CDR3 protein is CASSGGAHQPQHF. DNA for the CDR3: TGTGCCAGCAGCGGGGGAGCGCATCAGCCCCAGCATTTT.

This clone was observed a single time. The chain joins TRBV19 to TRBJ1-4, with TRBD1 matching 10 bases. J lost 5 bases, V lost 10 bases, and 7 bases had no gene match. Germline V gene lookup returns CDR1 LNHDA and CDR2 SQIVND (reference sequence). The CDR3 is 14 residues long. CDR3 in DNA: TGTGCCACTCGACCGGGACAGGGGAATGAAAAACTGTTTTTT. It codes for CATRPGQGNEKLFF.